This T cell receptor (beta chain) was observed in a study of blood T cell repertoires in COVID-19 (dated by TCRdb to 2019 to 2021). Study-wide context: Samples covering the acute and convalescent phases of COVID-19 were provided by collaborators in the United States, Italy and Spain. The material from the prospective study consisted of cDNA or gDNA derived from T cells, B-cell-depleted T cells, or PBMCs. Subjects who had been exposed to COVID-19, were actively infected with it, or had recovered from it provided the deeply sampled blood TCRbeta repertoires that made up the dataset. The repertoires were made available in a free public database intended to serve as a resource for research on the immune response to SARS-CoV-2. The samples were drawn from the first 160 participants of the ongoing ImmuneRACE study and from roughly 1,300 subjects provided by 6 global collaborators. The sample metadata nearly always contained a de-identified subject ID, COVID-19 status, age in years and sex. Where available, HLA class I and class II types were obtained from metadata supplied by the sample provider rather than from assay-based typing. The full study reports these points: The quantity of clinical and demographic metadata differed by source and by participant and was supplied without curation.

About this clone: The specificity of this receptor is unknown. No clone much larger than this one lies a single base away; base qualities are absent.

Whole blood was collected in K2EDTA tubes by collaborating institutions according to the institutions' own protocols. For TCRbeta analysis, collaborator samples were shipped as frozen whole blood, as isolated PBMCs, or as DNA extracted from either sample type. TCRbeta CDR3 regions were amplified from genomic DNA using the immunoSEQ Assay, a bias-controlled multiplex PCR. The paper's data handling went like this. The number of nucleated cells in each sample was estimated from the amplification of reference gene primers within the assay. Sequence reads were collapsed and filtered to measure the absolute abundance of every unique TCRbeta CDR3 rearrangement. For each sample, productive Simpson clonality was calculated by taking the square root of Simpson's diversity index across productive rearrangements. This immuneACCESS table, as held by TCRdb, lists in-frame sequences with V and J called but not all clones. Of the missing ones, under half trace to an unresolved V gene in checked studies; the others have no known cause. V and J calls and clone size follow that table, whereas D and trimming were derived from the DNA. This sample holds about 270,000 clones; approximately 77% were observed only once. The ten largest clonotypes hold 2.5% to 3.5% of the sample.

The CDR3 holds 15 amino acids from the cysteine to the phenylalanine. The DNA shown is the 45-base CDR3, in frame from base 1. Sequences SGHRS (CDR1) and YFSETQ (CDR2) are obtained from the germline V gene. The V and J ends are trimmed by 4 bases and 4 bases, leaving 14 bases between them. The rearrangement combines TRBV5-1 with TRBJ2-2, with the D call perhaps TRBD1 or TRBD2, as 5 bases match in each case. The sequence came from a woman aged 18-30 years with acute or convalescent COVID-19. The specimen sequenced was peripheral blood. The CDR3 region: CASSVGPSGTGELFF. The nucleotide sequence is TGCGCCAGCAGCGTGGGACCTAGTGGCACCGGGGAGCTGTTTTTT.